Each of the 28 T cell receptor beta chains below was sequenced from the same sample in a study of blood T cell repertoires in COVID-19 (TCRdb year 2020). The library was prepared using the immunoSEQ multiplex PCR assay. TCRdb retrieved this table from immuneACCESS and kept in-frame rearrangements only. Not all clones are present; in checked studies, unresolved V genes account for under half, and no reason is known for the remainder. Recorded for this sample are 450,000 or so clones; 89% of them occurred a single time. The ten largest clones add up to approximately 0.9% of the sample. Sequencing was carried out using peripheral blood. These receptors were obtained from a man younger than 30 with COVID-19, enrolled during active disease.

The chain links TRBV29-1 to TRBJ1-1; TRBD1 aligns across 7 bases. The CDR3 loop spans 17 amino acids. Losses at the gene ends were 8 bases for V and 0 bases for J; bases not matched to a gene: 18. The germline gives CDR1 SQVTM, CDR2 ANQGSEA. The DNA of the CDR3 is TGCAGCTTTCGACTTAGGGGGCCCTCCTCGATGAACACTGAAGCTTTCTTT. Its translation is CSFRLRGPSSMNTEAFF.

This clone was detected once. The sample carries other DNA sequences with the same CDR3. The DNA of the CDR3 is TGCGCCAGCAGCTTGGTAGGGGGCCAGGAAGAGACCCAGTACTTC. Translated, it gives CASSLVGGQEETQYF. The J gene is TRBJ2-5, the V gene TRBV5-1; TRBD1 matches 7 bases. V trimming: 0 bases; J trimming: 3 bases; junction bases outside the gene matches: 5. The germline V gene has CDR1 SGHRS and CDR2 YFSETQ. CDR3 length: 15 residues.

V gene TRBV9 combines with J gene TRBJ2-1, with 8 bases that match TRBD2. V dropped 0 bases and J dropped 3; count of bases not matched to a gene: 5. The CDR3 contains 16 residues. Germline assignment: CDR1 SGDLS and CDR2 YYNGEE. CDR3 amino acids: CASSVEGTSDYNEQFF. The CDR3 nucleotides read TGTGCCAGCAGCGTAGAGGGGACTAGTGACTACAATGAGCAGTTCTTC.

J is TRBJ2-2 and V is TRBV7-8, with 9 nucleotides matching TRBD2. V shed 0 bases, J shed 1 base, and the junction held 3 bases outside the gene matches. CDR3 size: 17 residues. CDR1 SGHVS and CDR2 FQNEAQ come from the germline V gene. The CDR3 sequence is CASSLASSGGNTGELFF. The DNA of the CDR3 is TGTGCCAGCAGCTTAGCCAGTAGCGGGGGGAACACCGGGGAGCTGTTTTTT.

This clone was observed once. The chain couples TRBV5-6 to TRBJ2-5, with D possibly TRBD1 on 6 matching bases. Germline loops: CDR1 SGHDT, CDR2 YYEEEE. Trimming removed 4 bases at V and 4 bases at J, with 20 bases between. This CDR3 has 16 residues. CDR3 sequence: CASSPRPRGWGETQYF. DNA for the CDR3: TGTGCCAGCAGCCCCCGACCCAGGGGTTGGGGAGAGACCCAGTACTTC.

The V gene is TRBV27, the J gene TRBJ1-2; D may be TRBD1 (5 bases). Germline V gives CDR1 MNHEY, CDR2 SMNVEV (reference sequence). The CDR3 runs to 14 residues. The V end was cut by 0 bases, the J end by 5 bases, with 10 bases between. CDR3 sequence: CASSLSREDYGYTF. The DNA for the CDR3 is TGTGCCAGCAGTTTATCCAGGGAGGATTATGGCTACACCTTC.

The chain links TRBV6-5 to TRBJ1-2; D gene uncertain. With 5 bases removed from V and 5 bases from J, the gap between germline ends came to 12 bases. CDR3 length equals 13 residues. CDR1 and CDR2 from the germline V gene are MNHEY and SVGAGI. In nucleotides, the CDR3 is TGTGCCAGCAGTCCGACAACGAATTATGGCTACACCTTC. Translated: CASSPTTNYGYTF.

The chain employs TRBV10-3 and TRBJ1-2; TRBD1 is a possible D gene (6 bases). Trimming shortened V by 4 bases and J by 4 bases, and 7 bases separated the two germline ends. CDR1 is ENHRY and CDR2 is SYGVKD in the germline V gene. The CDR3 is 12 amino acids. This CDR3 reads CAISADSYGYTF. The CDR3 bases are TGTGCCATCAGTGCGGACAGCTATGGCTACACCTTC.

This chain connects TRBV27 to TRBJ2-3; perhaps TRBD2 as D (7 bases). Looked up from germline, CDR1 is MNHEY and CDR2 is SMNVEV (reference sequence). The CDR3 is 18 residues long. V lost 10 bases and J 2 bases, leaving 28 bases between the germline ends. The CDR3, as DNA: TGTGCCATAGAACTGGGAATCACAGCGGGGACAAACACAGATACGCAGTATTTT. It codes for CAIELGITAGTNTDTQYF.

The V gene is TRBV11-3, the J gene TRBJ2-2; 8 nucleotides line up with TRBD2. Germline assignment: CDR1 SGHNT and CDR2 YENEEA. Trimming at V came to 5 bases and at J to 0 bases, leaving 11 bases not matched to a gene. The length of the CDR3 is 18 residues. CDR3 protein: CASSLKGAGGSNTGELFF. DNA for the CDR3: TGTGCCAGCAGCCTAAAAGGCGCGGGGGGTTCGAACACCGGGGAGCTGTTTTTT.

CDR3 sequence: CASSLGRDRGSTEAFF. CDR3 DNA: TGCGCCAGCAGCTTGGGCCGGGACAGGGGTTCGACTGAAGCTTTCTTT. V gene TRBV5-1 combines with J gene TRBJ1-1; 10 nucleotides match TRBD1. There are 16 residues in the CDR3. Trimming took 0 bases from V and 5 from J; bases not matched to a gene: 7. Germline assignment: CDR1 SGHRS and CDR2 YFSETQ.

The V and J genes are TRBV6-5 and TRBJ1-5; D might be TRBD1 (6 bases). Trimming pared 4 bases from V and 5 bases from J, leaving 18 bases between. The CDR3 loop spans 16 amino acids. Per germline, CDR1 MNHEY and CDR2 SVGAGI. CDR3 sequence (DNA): TGTGCCAGCAGTTCCGCCGGGACACCGGCGGATCAGCCCCAGCATTTT. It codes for CASSSAGTPADQPQHF.

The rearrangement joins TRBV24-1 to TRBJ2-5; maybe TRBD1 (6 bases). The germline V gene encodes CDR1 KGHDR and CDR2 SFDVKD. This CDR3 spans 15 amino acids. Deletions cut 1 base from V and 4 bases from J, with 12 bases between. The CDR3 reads CATSDLRGSGETQYF. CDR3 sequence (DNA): TGTGCCACCAGTGATTTAAGGGGGTCGGGAGAGACCCAGTACTTC.

The CDR3 DNA sequence: TGTGCCAGCTGTCTTGTGAGGATCGCATCCGACAATGAGCAGTTCTTC. Its protein product is CASCLVRIASDNEQFF. The chain is built from TRBV2 and TRBJ2-1; D not resolved. The V gene lost 8 bases and the J gene lost 5 bases, with 22 bases spanning the gap. Germline CDR1 is SNHLY and CDR2 is FYNNEI. This CDR3 region has 16 residues.

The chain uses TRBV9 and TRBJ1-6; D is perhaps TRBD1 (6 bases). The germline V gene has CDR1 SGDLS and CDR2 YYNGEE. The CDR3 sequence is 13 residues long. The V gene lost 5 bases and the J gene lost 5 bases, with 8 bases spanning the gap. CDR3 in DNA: TGTGCCAGCAGAACAGGGAATAATTCACCCCTCCACTTT. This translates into CASRTGNNSPLHF.

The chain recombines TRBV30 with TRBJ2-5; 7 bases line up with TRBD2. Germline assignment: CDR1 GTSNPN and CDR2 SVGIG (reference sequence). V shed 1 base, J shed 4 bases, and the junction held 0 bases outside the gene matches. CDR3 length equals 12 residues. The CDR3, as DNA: TGTGCCTGGAGTGGGGGGGGAGAGACCCAGTACTTC. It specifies CAWSGGGETQYF.

The CDR3, as DNA: TGTGCCAGCGGGAGCATCGGCTACACCTTC. This translates into CASGSIGYTF. V usage is TRBV2 and J usage is TRBJ1-2; no clear D. The CDR3 is made up of 10 amino acids. Trimming left V 8 bases short and J 8 bases short, with 9 bases between. Germline-derived CDR1 and CDR2 are SNHLY and FYNNEI.

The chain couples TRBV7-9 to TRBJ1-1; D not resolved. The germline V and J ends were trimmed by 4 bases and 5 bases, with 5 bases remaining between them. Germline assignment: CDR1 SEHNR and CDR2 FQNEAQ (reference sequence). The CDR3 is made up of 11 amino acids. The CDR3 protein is CASSSLTEAFF. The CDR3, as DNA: TGTGCCAGCAGCTCCCTTACTGAAGCTTTCTTT. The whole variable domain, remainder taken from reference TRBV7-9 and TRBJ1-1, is DTGVSQNPRHKITKRGQNVTFRCDPISEHNRLYWYRQTLGQGPEFLTYFQNEAQLEKSRLLSDRFSAERPKGSFSTLEIQRTEQGDSAMYLCASSSLTEAFFGQGTRLTVV.

CDR3 sequence: CATRGDQLPYEQYF. In nucleotides, the CDR3 is TGTGCCACCCGGGGGGACCAGCTTCCCTACGAGCAGTACTTC. The chain joins TRBV2 to TRBJ2-7; 7 bases agree with TRBD2. The germline CDR1 and CDR2 sequences are SNHLY and FYNNEI. V gave up 10 bases and J gave up 2 bases; unmatched junction bases: 11. CDR3 length equals 14 residues.

CDR3 sequence: CASTMGGAHYGYTF. The DNA of the CDR3 is TGTGCCAGCACCATGGGGGGGGCCCACTATGGCTACACCTTC. The V and J genes are TRBV2 and TRBJ1-2, with TRBD1 as a possible D gene (6 bases). V lost 7 bases and J lost 3, with 15 bases in between. The germline V gene encodes CDR1 SNHLY and CDR2 FYNNEI. This CDR3 region has 14 residues.

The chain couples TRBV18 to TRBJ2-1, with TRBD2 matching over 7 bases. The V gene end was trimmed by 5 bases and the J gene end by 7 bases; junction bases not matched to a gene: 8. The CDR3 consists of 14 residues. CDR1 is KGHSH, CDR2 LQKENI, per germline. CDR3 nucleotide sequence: TGTGCCAGCTCAGCTATCCCGGGACTAAATGAGCAGTTCTTC. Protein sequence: CASSAIPGLNEQFF.

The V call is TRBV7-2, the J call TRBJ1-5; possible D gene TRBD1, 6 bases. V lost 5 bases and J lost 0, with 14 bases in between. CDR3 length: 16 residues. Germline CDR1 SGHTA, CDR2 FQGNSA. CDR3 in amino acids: CASSPSGTPSNQPQHF. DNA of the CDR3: TGTGCCAGCAGCCCTTCCGGGACACCTAGCAATCAGCCCCAGCATTTT.

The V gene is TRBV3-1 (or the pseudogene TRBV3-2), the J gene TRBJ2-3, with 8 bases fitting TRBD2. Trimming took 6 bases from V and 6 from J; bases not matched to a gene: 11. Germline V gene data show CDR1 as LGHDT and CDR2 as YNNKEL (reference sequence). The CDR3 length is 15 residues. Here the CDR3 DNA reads TGTGCCAGCAGGGGACTAGGGCAACCGGAGGATACGCAGTATTTT. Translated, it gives CASRGLGQPEDTQYF.

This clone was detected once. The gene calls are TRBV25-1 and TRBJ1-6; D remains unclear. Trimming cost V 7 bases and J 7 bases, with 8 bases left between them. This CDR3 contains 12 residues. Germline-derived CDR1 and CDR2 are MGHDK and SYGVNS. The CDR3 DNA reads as TGTGCCAGCACACTAGGGAATTCACCCCTCCACTTT. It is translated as CASTLGNSPLHF. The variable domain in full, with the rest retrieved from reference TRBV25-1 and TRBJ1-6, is EADIYQTPRYLVIGTGKKITLECSQTMGHDKMYWYQQDPGMELHLIHYSYGVNSTEKGDLSSESTVSRIRTEHFPLTLESARPSHTSQYLCASTLGNSPLHFGNGTRLTVT.

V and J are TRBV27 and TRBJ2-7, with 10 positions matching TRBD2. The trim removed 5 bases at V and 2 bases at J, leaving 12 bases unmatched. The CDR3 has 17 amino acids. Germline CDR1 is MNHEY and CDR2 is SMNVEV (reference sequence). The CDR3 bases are TGTGCCAGCAGTCGCTTCCCGAGGCTAGCGGGGGCCTACGAGCAGTACTTC. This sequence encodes CASSRFPRLAGAYEQYF.

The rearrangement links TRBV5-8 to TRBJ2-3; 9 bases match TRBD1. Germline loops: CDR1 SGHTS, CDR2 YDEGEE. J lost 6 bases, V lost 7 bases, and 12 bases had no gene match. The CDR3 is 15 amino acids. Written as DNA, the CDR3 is TGTGCCAGCCCCCCCCGGGACAGGGTAGACGATACGCAGTATTTT. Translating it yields CASPPRDRVDDTQYF.

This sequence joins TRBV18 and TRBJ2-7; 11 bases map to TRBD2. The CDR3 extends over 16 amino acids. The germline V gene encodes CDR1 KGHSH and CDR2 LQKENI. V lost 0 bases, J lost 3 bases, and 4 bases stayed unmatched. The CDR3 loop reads CASSPPGLAGGYEQYF. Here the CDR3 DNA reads TGTGCCAGCTCACCACCGGGGCTAGCGGGGGGCTACGAGCAGTACTTC.

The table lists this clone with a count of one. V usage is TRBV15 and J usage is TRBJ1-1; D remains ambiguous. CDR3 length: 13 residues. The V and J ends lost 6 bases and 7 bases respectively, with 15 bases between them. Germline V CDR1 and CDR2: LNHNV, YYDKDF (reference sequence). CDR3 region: CATSPERVDEAFF. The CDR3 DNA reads TGTGCCACCAGTCCTGAGAGGGTGGATGAAGCTTTCTTT.